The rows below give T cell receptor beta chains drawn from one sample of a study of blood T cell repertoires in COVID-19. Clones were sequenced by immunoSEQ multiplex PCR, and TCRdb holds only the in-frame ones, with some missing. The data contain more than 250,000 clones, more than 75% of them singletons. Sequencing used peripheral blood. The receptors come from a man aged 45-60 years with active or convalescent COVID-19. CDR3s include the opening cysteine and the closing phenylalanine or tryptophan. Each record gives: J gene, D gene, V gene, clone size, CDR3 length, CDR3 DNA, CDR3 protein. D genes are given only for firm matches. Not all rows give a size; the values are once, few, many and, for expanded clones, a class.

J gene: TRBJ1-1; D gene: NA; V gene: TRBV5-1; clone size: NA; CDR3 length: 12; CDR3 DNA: TGCGCCAGCAGCTTGGGGCCGGGAGAAGCTTTCTTT; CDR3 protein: CASSLGPGEAFF
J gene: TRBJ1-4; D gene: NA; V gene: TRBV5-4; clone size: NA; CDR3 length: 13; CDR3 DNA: TGTGCCAGCAGCTTGGCTCTTAATGAAAAACTGTTTTTT; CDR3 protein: CASSLALNEKLFF
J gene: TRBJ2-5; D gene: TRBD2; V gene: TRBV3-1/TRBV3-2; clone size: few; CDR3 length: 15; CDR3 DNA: TGTGCCAGCAGCTGGACTAGCGGGGACCAAGAGACCCAGTACTTC; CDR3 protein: CASSWTSGDQETQYF
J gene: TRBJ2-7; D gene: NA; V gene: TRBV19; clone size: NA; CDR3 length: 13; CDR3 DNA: TGTGCCAGTAAATCCAGGGTTCTCGACGAGCAGTACTTC; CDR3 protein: CASKSRVLDEQYF
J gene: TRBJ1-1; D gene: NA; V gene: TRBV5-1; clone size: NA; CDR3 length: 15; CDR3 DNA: TGCGCCAGCAGCTCGGCCACAGGAGCTAACACTGAAGCTTTCTTT; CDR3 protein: CASSSATGANTEAFF
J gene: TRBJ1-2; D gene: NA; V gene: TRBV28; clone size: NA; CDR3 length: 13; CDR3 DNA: TGTGCCAGCAGGCACAGGGAGGGCTATGGCTACACCTTC; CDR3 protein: CASRHREGYGYTF
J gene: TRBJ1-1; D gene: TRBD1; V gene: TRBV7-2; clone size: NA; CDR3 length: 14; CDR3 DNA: TGTGCCAGCAGCTTCGACAGGGGGGACGCTGAAGCTTTCTTT; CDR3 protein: CASSFDRGDAEAFF
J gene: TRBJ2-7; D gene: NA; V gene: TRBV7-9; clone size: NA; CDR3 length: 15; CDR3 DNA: TGTGCCAGCAGCTTAGTTCAGGCAATGAGTTACGAGCAGTACTTC; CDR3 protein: CASSLVQAMSYEQYF
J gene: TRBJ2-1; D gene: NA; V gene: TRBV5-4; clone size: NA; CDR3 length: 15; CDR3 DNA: TGTGCCAGCAGCTTGGGTGCTAGAAGTGGGAATGAGCAGTTCTTC; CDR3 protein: CASSLGARSGNEQFF
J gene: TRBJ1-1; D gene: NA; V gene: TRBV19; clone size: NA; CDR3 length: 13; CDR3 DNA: TGTGCCAGTAGGCATACACGGGACACTGAAGCTTTCTTT; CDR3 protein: CASRHTRDTEAFF
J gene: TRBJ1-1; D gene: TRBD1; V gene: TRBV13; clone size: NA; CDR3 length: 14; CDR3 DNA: TGTGCCAGCAGCCTGGGACAGGGGAACACTGAAGCTTTCTTT; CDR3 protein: CASSLGQGNTEAFF
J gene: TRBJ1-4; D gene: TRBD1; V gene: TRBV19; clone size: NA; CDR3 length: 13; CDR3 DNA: TGTGCCAGTACTAACTCAGTGACAGGGGAACTGTTTTTT; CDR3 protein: CASTNSVTGELFF
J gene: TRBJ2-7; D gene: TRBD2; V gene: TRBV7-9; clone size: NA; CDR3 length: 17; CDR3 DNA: TGTGCCAGCAGCTTAGCCCCTCTTAGCGGGAAGGTTTACGAGCAGTACTTC; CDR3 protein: CASSLAPLSGKVYEQYF
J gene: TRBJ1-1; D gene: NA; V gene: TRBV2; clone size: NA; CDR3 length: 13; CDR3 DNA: TGTGCCAGCAGTGAACGGTCGCCTGTTGAAGCTTTCTTT; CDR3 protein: CASSERSPVEAFF
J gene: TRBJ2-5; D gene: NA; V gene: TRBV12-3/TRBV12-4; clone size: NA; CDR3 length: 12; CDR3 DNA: TGTGCCAGCAGTTTGTCAGGGGAGACCCAGTACTTC; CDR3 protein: CASSLSGETQYF
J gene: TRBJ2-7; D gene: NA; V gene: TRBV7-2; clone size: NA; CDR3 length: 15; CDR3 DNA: TGTGCCAGCAGCTTCCTTCCGGGTGACTCCTACGAGCAGTACTTC; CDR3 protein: CASSFLPGDSYEQYF
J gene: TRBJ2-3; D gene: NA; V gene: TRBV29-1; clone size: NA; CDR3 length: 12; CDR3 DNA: TGCAGCGTTGAGTCTAGCACAGATACGCAGTATTTT; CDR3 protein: CSVESSTDTQYF
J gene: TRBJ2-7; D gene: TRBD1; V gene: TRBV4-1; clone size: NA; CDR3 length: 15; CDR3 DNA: TGCGCCAGCAGCCACCTGGGGACAGGATCCTACGAGCAGTACTTC; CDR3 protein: CASSHLGTGSYEQYF
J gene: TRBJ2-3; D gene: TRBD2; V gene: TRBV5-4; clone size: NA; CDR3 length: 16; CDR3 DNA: TGTGCCAGCAGCTTTTCGACTAGCGGGAGATCTGATACGCAGTATTTT; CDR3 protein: CASSFSTSGRSDTQYF
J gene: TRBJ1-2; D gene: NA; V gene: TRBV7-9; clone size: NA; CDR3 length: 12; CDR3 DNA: TGTGCCAGCAGCCAAGCGACAGATGGCTACACCTTC; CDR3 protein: CASSQATDGYTF
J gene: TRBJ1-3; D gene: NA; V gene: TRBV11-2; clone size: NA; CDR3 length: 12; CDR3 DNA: TGTGCCAGCAGCGTACGGGGTTCACCCATATATTTT; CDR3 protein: CASSVRGSPIYF
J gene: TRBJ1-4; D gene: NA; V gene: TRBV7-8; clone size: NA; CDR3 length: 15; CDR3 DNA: TGTGCCAGCAGCTCCCAGGCCCAAGCTCATGAAAAACTGTTTTTT; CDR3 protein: CASSSQAQAHEKLFF
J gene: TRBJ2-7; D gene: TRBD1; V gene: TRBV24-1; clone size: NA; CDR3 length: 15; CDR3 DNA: TGTGCCACCAGTGACGCCGGGACAGAGAACTACGAGCAGTACTTC; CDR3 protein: CATSDAGTENYEQYF
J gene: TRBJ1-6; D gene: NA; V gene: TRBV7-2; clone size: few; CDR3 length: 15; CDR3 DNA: TGTGCCAGCAGCTTAGATGGCCTGGGGCTTTCACCCCTCCACTTT; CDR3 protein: CASSLDGLGLSPLHF
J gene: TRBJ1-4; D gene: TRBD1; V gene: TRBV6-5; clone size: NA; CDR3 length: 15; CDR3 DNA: TGTGCCAGCATCGCGGGACAGGGGCGTAATGAAAAACTGTTTTTT; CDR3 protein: CASIAGQGRNEKLFF
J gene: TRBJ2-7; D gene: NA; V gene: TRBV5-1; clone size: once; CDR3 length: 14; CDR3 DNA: TGCGCCAGCAGCAGAGACAGGTTCTCCTACGAGCAGTACTTC; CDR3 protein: CASSRDRFSYEQYF
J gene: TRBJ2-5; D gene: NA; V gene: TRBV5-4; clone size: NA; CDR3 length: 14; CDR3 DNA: TGTGCCAGCAGCCCCGGTCGGGGTCAAGAGACCCAGTACTTC; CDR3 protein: CASSPGRGQETQYF
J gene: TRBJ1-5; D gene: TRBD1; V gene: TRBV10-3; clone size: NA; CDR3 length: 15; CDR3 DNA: TGTGCCATCAGTGACACAGGGGATAGCAATCAGCCCCAGCATTTT; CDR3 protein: CAISDTGDSNQPQHF
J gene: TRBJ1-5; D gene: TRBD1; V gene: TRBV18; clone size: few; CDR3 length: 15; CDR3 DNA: TGTGCCAGCTCACCGGGGACAGGGGCAACTCAGCCCCAGCATTTT; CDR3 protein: CASSPGTGATQPQHF
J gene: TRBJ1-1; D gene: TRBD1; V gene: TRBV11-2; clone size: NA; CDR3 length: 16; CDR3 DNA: TGTGCCAGCAGCTTCCGACAGGGGCGGCAGAACACTGAAGCTTTCTTT; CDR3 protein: CASSFRQGRQNTEAFF
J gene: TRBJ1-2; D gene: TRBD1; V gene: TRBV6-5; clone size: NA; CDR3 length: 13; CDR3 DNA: TGTGCCAGCAGCCAGGGACAGGCCTATGGCTACACCTTC; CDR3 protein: CASSQGQAYGYTF
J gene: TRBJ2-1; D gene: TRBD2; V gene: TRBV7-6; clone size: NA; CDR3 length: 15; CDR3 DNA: TGTGCCAGCAGCTTAGAAACTAGCGGCCCTTGGAAGCAGTTCTTC; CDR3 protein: CASSLETSGPWKQFF
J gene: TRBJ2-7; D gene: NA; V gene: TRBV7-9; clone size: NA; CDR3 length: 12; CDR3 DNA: TGTGCCAGCAGCCATGAGCGTTACGAGCAGTACTTC; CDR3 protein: CASSHERYEQYF
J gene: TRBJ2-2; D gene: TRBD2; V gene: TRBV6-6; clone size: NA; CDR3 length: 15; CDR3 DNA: TGTGCCAGCAGAATGGGACTAGCGGTCGCCGGGGAGCTGTTTTTT; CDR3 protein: CASRMGLAVAGELFF
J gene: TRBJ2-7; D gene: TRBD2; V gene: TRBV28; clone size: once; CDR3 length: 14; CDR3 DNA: TGTGCCAGCAGTTTTTCTAGCGGGAAGTACGAGCAGTACTTC; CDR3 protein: CASSFSSGKYEQYF
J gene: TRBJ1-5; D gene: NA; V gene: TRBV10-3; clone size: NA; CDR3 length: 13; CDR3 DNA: TGTGCCATCAGTGAAGGGGGTAATCAGCCCCAGCATTTT; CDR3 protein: CAISEGGNQPQHF
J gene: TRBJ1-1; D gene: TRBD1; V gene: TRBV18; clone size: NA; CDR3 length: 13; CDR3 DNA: TGTGCCAGCTCACCCCGGGACAGTGGCGAAGCTTTCTTT; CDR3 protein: CASSPRDSGEAFF
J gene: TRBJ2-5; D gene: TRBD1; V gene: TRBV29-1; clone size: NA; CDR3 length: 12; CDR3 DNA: TGCAGCGTTGAGGGACAGGAAGAGACCCAGTACTTC; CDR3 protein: CSVEGQEETQYF
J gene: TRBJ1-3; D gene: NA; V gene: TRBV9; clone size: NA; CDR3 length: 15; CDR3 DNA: TGTGCCAGCAGCGCGACGACACAAAATGGAAACACCATATATTTT; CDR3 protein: CASSATTQNGNTIYF
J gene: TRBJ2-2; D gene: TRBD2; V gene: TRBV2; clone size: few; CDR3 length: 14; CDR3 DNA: TGTGCCAGCAGTCCGCGGGAGGGAACCGGGGAGCTGTTTTTT; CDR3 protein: CASSPREGTGELFF
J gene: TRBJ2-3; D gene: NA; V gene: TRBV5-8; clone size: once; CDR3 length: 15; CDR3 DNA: TGTGCCAGCAGCTTGGGGGCAGGCTACACAGATACGCAGTATTTT; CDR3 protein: CASSLGAGYTDTQYF
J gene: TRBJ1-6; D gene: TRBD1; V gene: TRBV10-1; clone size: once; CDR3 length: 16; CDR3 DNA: TGCGCCAGCAGCGATATTGGACAGGGAACGGATTCACCCCTCCACTTT; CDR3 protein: CASSDIGQGTDSPLHF